What follows is one T cell receptor beta chain and its context. This record belongs to a study of shared clonotypes between healthy human individuals. Background on the study: In total, the donors were two women and three men aged 18 to 49. A donor's plate count was three for CD4 naive and three for CD4 memory; CD8 naive had two and CD8 memory one.

V lost 4 bases, J lost 7 bases, and 7 bases stayed unmatched. Germline V lookup: CDR1 MGHRA, CDR2 YSYEKL. The CDR3 has 14 residues. Clones were sequenced by immunoSEQ multiplex PCR, and TCRdb holds only the in-frame ones, with some missing. In the table there are approximately 2,200,000 clones, just over 90% of which are singletons. Naive CD8 isolation took CD45RO-negative cells positively selected for CCR7 and excluded terminally differentiated effector memory CD45RA+ cells. Nashville, Tennessee was home to all donors, who were Caucasian adults. The sample comprised naive CD8+ T cells from PBMCs. The source of this sequence is a man aged 18 to 30 in good health. Some clones in this sample may be carry-over from other donors' samples. The chain couples TRBV4-1 to TRBJ2-7, with 10 bases aligning to TRBD2. CDR3 region: CASSRSGLAQEQYF. The CDR3 DNA is TGCGCCAGCAGCCGCTCGGGACTAGCGCAAGAGCAGTACTTC.